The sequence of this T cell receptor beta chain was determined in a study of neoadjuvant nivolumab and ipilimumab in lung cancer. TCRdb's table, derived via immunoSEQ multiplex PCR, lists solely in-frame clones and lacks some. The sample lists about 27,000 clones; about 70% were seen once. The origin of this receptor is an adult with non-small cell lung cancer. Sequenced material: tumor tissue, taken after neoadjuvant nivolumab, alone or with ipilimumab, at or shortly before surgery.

The CDR3 region has the DNA TGTGCCAGCAGCTTCCGGGACACCGGGGAGCTGTTTTTT. It codes for CASSFRDTGELFF. The chain links TRBV7-9 to TRBJ2-2; no reliable D call. Trimming shortened V by 3 bases and J by 3 bases, and 5 bases separated the two germline ends. The CDR3 is made up of 13 amino acids. The germline V gene has CDR1 SEHNR and CDR2 FQNEAQ (reference sequence).